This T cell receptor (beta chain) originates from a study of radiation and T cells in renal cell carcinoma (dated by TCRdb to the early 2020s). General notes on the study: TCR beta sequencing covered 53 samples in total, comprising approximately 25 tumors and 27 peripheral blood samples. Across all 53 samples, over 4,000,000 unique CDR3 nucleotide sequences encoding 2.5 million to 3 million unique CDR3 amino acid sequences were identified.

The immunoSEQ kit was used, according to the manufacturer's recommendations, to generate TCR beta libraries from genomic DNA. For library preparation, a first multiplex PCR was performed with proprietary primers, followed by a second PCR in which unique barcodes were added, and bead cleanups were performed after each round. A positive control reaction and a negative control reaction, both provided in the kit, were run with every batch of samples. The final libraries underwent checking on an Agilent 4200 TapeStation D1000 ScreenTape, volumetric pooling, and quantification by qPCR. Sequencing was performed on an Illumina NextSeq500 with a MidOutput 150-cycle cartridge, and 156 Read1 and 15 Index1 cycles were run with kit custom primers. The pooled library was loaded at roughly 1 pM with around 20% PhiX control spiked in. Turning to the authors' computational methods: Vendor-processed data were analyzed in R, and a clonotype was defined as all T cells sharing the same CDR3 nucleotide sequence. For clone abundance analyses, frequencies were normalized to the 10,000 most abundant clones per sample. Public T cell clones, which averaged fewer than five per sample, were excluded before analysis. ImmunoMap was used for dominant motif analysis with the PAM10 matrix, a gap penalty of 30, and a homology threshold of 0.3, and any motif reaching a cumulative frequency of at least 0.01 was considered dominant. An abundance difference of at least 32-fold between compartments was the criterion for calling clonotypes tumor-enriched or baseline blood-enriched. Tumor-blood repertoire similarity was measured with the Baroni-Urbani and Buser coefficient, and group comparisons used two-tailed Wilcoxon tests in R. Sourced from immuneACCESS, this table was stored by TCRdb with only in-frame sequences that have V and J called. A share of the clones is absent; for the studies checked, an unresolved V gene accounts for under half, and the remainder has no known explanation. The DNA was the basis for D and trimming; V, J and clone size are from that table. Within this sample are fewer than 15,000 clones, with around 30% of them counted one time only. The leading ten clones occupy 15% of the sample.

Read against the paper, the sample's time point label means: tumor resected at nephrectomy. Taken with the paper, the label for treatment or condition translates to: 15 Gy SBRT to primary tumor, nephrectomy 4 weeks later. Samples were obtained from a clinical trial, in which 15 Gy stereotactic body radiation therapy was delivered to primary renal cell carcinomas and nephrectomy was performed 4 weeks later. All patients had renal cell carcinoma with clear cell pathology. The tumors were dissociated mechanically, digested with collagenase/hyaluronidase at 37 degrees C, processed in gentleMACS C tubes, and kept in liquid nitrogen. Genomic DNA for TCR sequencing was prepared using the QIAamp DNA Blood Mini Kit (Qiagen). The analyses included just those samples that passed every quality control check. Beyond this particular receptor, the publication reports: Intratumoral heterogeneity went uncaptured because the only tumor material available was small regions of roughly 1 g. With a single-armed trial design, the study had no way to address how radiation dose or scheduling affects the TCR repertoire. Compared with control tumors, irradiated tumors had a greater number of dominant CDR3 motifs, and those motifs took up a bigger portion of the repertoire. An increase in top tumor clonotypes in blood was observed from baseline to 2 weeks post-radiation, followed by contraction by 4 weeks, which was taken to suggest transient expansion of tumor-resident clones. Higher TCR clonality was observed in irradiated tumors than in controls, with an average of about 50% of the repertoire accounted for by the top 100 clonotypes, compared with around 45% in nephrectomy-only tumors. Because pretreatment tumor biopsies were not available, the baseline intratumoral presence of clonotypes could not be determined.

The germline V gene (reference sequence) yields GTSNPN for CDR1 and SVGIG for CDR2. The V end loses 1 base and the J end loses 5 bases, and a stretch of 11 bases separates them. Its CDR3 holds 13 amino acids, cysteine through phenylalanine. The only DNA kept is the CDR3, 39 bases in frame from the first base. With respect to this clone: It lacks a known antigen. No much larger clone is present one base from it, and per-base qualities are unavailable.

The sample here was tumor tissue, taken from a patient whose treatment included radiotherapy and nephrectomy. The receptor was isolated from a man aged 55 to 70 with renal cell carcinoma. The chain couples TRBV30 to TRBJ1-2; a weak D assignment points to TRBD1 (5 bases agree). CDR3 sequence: CAWSDGTPYGYTF. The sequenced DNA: TGTGCCTGGAGTGACGGGACTCCTTATGGCTACACCTTC.